This entry concerns a single T cell receptor beta chain. The CDR3 runs to 12 residues. The V end was cut by 2 bases, the J end by 7 bases, with 9 bases between. Germline V CDR1 and CDR2: SEHNR, FQNEAQ (reference sequence). This sample is drawn from a study of blood T cell repertoires in COVID-19. For the study at large: Some COVID-19 samples were acute and others convalescent; all came from the United States, Italy and Spain.

Those enrolled, adults aged about 18 to 89 years, came from about two dozen US areas. The recovered donors of Cohort 3 showed two negative PCRs, clearance, or symptom resolution. Authors' processing steps: By means of reference gene primer amplification, nucleated cell counts were estimated. Repertoires were generated with immunoSEQ multiplex PCR, while TCRdb's copy carries only in-frame clones and drops some. The V and J calls and clone size come from that table; D and trimming were worked out from the DNA. Here the sample spans a few hundred thousand clones, roughly 85% being singletons. V is TRBV7-9 and J is TRBJ2-7, with unresolved D. The sample was PBMCs or T cells enriched from blood (not recorded which). The sequence came from a man aged 30 to 39 who had recovered from COVID-19. CDR3 protein: CASSLRDEEQYF. CDR3 DNA sequence: TGTGCCAGCAGCTTAAGAGATGAGGAGCAGTACTTC.